The rows below give T cell receptor beta chains drawn from one sample of a study of blood T cell repertoires in COVID-19. Sequencing was performed with immunoSEQ multiplex PCR; in TCRdb, only in-frame clones are kept and a portion is missing. The sample has about 340,000 clones, around 91% seen once. Sequencing was done on a sample of peripheral blood. The receptors were sampled from a woman younger than 30 who had recovered from COVID-19. Each CDR3 is given with its conserved first and last residue. Part of the rows lack a size; the others show once, few, many or a class for expanded clones.

V gene	J gene	clone size	CDR3 protein
TRBV4-3	TRBJ2-5	once	CASSQDFKHQETQYF
TRBV2	TRBJ2-1	NA	CASSEALTRAGEQFF
TRBV11-3	TRBJ1-3	NA	CASSLAVASSGNTIYF
TRBV30	TRBJ1-1	NA	CAWTVQDNTEAFF
TRBV5-1	TRBJ2-1	NA	CASSWTSGANEQFF
TRBV27	TRBJ1-5	NA	CASSQGTRQPQHF
TRBV11-2	TRBJ1-2	NA	CASSLIVRQGSGYTF
TRBV19	TRBJ1-2	few	CASSMGWTHASPYTF
TRBV12-3/TRBV12-4	TRBJ2-1	NA	CASSGLGSEQFF
TRBV7-9	TRBJ1-6	NA	CASSLVGQVDDSPLHF
TRBV5-4	TRBJ1-1	NA	CASSLTGGFSAEAFF
TRBV5-8	TRBJ2-5	NA	CASSLLGTSGMAQETQYF
TRBV24-1	TRBJ1-5	NA	CATSDQGAQPQHF
TRBV6-5	TRBJ2-1	once	CASSRTSWYSEQFF
TRBV21-1	TRBJ2-1	NA	CASSKTGSAVGEQFF
TRBV5-1	TRBJ2-1	NA	CASSPTQGKGEQFF
TRBV10-3	TRBJ2-2	NA	CAISARQATGELFF
TRBV19	TRBJ1-2	once	CASAFNIGDYYGYTF
TRBV14	TRBJ1-1	NA	CASSQWANTEAFF
TRBV7-2	TRBJ1-5	NA	CASSLRGGAQPQHF
TRBV18	TRBJ1-1	NA	CASSPAIQGADTEAFF
TRBV27	TRBJ2-1	NA	CASRETSGKSSYNEQFF
TRBV6-2/TRBV6-3	TRBJ2-4	once	CASSSREGIQYF
TRBV27	TRBJ2-3	NA	CASSRLLTDTQYF
TRBV27	TRBJ2-1	NA	CATSPTGGQYNEQFF
TRBV27	TRBJ2-5	NA	CASSRTGAWETQYF
TRBV2	TRBJ1-5	few	CASSEASNRGHQPQHF
TRBV11-2	TRBJ2-2	few	CASGRLAGGTNTGELFF
TRBV7-2	TRBJ1-3	once	CASSPGRDRDFRNTIYF
TRBV4-3	TRBJ1-3	NA	CASSQERADLSGNTIYF
TRBV25-1	TRBJ2-3	NA	CASSDPGTSGSGTQYF
TRBV19	TRBJ1-1	few	CASTWGRGGTEAFF
TRBV10-1	TRBJ2-1	NA	CASSDYGRGNEQFF
TRBV12-5	TRBJ1-3	NA	CASGFQTAGNTIYF
TRBV7-8	TRBJ1-1	NA	CASSSRQRQNTEAFF
TRBV6-4	TRBJ1-5	NA	CASTQGATQPQHF
TRBV29-1	TRBJ1-1	NA	CSGLTPEGGLETEAFF
TRBV27	TRBJ1-4	once	CASDRGGQNNEKLFF
TRBV5-1	TRBJ2-1	NA	CASSFPVVAGKNYNEQFF
TRBV4-3	TRBJ2-5	NA	CASSPGLAGLFETQYF
TRBV6-5	TRBJ2-3	NA	CASSRQGDTQYF
TRBV9	TRBJ2-3	few	CASSGTGSTDTQYF
TRBV5-5	TRBJ2-5	NA	CASSLGGQGPTTQYF
TRBV11-3	TRBJ1-1	NA	CASSQRQGHTEAFF
TRBV5-1	TRBJ1-1	NA	CASRSAGGNTEAFF
TRBV29-1	TRBJ2-5	NA	CSVVPGMRETQYF